This T cell receptor (beta chain) appears in the sequencing data of a study of blood T cell repertoires in COVID-19. In germline, CDR1 is LNHDA, CDR2 SQIVND (reference sequence). CDR3 length: 15 residues. V lost 6 bases, J lost 0 bases, and 13 bases lay in between. In the authors' workflow: Cell counts per sample came from amplifying reference gene primers. Measured with immunoSEQ multiplex PCR; TCRdb has only the in-frame clones, and not every one. D and trimming come from the DNA, and the V and J calls and clone size come from that table. Seen here are about 250,000 clones, approximately 85% observed once, and the top ten hold about 4%.

The receptor's source is a man aged 45-60 years with acute or convalescent COVID-19. The chain is built from TRBV19 and TRBJ2-3; weak D call: TRBD2 (6 bases). The material sequenced was peripheral blood. CDR3 sequence (DNA): TGTGCCAGTAGACCTGGGGCGGGGAGCACAGATACGCAGTATTTT. This translates into CASRPGAGSTDTQYF.